This T cell receptor beta chain appears in the sequencing data of a study of CD8+CD57+ T cells in acquired aplastic anemia. Looking at the study overall: 3.2 ug was the average amount of DNA from sorted CD4+ and CD8+ cells.

Germline V CDR1 and CDR2: MNHEY, SVGAGI. Deletions cut 7 bases from V and 2 bases from J, with 14 bases between. The CDR3 covers 14 residues. Genomic DNA templated the TCR beta VDJ and CDR3 profiling. TCRdb recomputed calls from the reads with MiXCR, one row per CDR3 protein. The sample shows about 180,000 distinct CDR3 sequences, roughly 43% of them seen only once. Patients who underwent sequencing had shown CD8+CD57+ cell expansion by flow cytometry. This clonotype appeared many times. This sequence joins TRBV6-5 and TRBJ2-5, with D perhaps TRBD2 (5 bases). The clonotype comes from a human donor with aplastic anemia. The sample taken for sequencing was sorted CD4+, CD8+, or CD8+CD57+ T cells (not recorded which) from PBMCs. The DNA of the CDR3 is TGTGCCAGCAAATTGAGTTGGACTCAAGAGACCCAGTACTTC. It translates to CASKLSWTQETQYF.